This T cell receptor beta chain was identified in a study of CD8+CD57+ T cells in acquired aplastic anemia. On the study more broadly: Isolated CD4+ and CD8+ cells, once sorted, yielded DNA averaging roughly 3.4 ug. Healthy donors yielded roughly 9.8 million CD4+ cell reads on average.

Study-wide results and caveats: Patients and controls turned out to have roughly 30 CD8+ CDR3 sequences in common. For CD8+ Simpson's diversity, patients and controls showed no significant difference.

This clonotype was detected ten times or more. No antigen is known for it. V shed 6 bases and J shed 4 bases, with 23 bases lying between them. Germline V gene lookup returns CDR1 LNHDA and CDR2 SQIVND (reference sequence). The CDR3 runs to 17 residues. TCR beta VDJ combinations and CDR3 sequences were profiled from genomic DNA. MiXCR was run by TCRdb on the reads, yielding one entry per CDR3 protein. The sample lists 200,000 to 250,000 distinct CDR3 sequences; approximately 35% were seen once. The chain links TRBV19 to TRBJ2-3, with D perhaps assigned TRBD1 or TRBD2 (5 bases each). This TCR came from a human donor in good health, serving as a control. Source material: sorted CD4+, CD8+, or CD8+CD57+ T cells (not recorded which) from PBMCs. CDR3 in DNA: TGTGCCAGTAGCAACCAGCCCCGGGACCTCAAAGCAGATACGCAGTATTTT. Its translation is CASSNQPRDLKADTQYF. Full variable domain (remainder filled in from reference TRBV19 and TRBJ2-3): DGGITQSPKYLFRKEGQNVTLSCEQNLNHDAMYWYRQDPGQGLRLIYYSQIVNDFQKGDIAEGYSVSREKKESFPLTVTSAQKNPTAFYLCASSNQPRDLKADTQYFGPGTRLTVL.